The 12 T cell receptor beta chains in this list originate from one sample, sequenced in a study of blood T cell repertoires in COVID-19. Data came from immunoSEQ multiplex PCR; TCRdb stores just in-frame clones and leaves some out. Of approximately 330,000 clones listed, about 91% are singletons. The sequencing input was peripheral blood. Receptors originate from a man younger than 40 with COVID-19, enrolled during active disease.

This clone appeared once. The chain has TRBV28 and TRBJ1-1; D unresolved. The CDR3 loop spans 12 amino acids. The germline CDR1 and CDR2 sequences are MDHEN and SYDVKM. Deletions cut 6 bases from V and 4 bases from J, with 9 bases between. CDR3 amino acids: CASSQTATEAFF. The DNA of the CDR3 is TGTGCCAGCAGCCAAACAGCCACTGAAGCTTTCTTT.

CDR3 sequence: CASSLPGNLPNYGYTF. The CDR3 DNA follows: TGTGCCAGCAGTTTACCAGGGAACCTCCCTAACTATGGCTACACCTTC. The chain uses TRBV28 and TRBJ1-2, with D perhaps TRBD1 (5 bases). The germline V gene encodes CDR1 MDHEN and CDR2 SYDVKM. The V gene lost 2 bases and the J gene lost 0 bases, with 13 bases spanning the gap. The CDR3 spans 16 residues.

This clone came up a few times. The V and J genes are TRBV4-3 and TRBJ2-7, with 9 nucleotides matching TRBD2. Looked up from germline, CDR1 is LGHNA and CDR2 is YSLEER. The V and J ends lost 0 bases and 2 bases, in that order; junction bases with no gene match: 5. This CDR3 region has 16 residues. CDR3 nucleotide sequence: TGCGCCAGCAGCCAAGAGCCAGCGGGGGGTCCCTACGAGCAGTACTTC. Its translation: CASSQEPAGGPYEQYF.

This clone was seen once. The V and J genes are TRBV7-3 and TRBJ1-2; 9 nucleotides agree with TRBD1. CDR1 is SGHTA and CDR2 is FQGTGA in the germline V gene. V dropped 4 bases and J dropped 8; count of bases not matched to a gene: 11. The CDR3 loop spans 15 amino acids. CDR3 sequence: CASSSTPGQGGGYTF. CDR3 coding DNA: TGTGCCAGCAGCTCCACACCGGGACAGGGCGGAGGCTACACCTTC.

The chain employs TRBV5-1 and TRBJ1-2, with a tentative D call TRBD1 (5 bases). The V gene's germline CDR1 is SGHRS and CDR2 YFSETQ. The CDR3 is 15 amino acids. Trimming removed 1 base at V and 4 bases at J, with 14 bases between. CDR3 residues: CASSLPGGSGYGYTF. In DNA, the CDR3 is TGCGCCAGCAGCTTGCCGGGGGGATCTGGCTATGGCTACACCTTC.

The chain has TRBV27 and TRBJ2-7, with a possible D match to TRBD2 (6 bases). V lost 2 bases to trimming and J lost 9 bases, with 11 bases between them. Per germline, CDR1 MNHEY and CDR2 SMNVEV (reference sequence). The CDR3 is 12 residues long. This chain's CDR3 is CASSLMGGPQYF. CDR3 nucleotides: TGTGCCAGCAGTTTAATGGGGGGACCGCAGTACTTC.

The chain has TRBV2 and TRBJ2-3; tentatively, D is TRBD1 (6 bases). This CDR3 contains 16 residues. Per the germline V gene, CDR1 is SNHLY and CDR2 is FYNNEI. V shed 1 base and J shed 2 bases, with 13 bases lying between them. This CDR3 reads CASSEGARGHTDTQYF. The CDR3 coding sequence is TGTGCCAGCAGTGAAGGGGCTAGGGGACACACAGATACGCAGTATTTT.

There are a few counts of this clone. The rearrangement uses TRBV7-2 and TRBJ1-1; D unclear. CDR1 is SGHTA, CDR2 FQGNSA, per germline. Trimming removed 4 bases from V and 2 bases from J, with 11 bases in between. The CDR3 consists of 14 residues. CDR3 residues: CASSWTSGNTEAFF. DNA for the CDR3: TGTGCCAGCAGCTGGACTTCAGGAAACACTGAAGCTTTCTTT.

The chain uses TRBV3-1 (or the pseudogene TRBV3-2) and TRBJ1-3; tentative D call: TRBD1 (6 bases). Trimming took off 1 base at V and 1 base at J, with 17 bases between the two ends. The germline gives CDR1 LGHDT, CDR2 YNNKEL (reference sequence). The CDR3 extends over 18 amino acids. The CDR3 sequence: CASSQGSLRDNSGNTIYF. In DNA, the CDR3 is TGTGCCAGCAGCCAAGGCTCGTTACGGGACAATTCTGGAAACACCATATATTTT.

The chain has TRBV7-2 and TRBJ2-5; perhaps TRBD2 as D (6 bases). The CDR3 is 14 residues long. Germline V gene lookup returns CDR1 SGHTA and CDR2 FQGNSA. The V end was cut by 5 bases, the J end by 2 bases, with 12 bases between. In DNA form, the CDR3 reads TGTGCCAGCAGCAGATCCGGGACTCAAGAGACCCAGTACTTC. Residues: CASSRSGTQETQYF.

CDR3 sequence (DNA): TGTGCCAGCAGTCCCATGCCGGGGATTTATGGCTACACCTTC. Translation: CASSPMPGIYGYTF. V gene TRBV27 combines with J gene TRBJ1-2; D is unresolved. The CDR3 extends over 14 amino acids. Germline V lookup: CDR1 MNHEY, CDR2 SMNVEV (reference sequence). Trimming removed 5 bases from V and 5 bases from J, with 15 bases in between.

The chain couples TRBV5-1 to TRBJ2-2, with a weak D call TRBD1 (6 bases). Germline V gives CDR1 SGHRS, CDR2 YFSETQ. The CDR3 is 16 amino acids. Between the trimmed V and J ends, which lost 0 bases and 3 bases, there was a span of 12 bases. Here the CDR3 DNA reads TGCGCCAGCAGCTTGGACTCAGGGGTATACACCGGGGAGCTGTTTTTT. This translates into CASSLDSGVYTGELFF.